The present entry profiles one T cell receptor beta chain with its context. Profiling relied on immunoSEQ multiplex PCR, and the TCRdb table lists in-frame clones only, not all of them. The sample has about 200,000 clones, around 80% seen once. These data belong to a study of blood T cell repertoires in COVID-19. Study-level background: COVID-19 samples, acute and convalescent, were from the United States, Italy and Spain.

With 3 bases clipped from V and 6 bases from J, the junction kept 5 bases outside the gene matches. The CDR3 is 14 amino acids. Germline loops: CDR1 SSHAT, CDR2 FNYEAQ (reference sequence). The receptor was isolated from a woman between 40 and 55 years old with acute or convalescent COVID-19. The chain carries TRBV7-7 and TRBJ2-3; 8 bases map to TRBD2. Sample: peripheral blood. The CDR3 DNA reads TGTGCCAGCAGCTTCCTCGGGGGGGCCGATACGCAGTATTTT. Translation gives CASSFLGGADTQYF.